The 29 T cell receptor beta chains below come from one sample, sequenced in a study of T cells in localized non-small cell lung cancer. Method: immunoSEQ multiplex PCR; TCRdb's copy keeps in-frame clones and lacks some. The table shows roughly 30,000 clones, with around 92% occurring only once. The source was peripheral blood mononuclear cells, collected before any cancer treatment. These receptors were taken from a woman between 35 and 75 years old with stage III lung adenocarcinoma.

J is TRBJ2-3 and V is TRBV6-5; 7 bases are shared with TRBD2. The CDR3 consists of 14 residues. Germline CDR1 is MNHEY and CDR2 is SVGAGI. J lost 5 bases, V lost 2 bases, and 4 bases had no gene match. Here the CDR3 DNA reads TGTGCCAGCAGTTACGGGCTAGCGGAAGATACGCAGTATTTT. Amino acids: CASSYGLAEDTQYF.

This clone has a single count. The V and J genes are TRBV13 and TRBJ2-1; 9 bases are shared with TRBD1. Germline CDR1 PRHDT, CDR2 FYEKMQ (reference sequence). The trim removed 0 bases at V and 16 bases at J, leaving 16 bases unmatched. This CDR3 has 16 residues. In DNA, the CDR3 is TGTGCCAGCAGCTTAGGGGCGCCGTTAATAGGACAGGGGCATTTCTTC. It codes for CASSLGAPLIGQGHFF.

This clone was detected once. The junction differs from germline at one of its ends, possibly a read error. The genes are TRBV2 and TRBJ2-3, with 7 bases fitting TRBD1. This CDR3 has 14 amino acids. Germline CDR1 SNHLY, CDR2 FYNNEI. CDR3 coding DNA: TGTGCAAGCATGATACAGGGGAGCACAGATACGCAGTATTTT. This codes for CASMIQGSTDTQYF. Full variable domain (remainder filled in from reference TRBV2 and TRBJ2-3): EPEVTQTPSHQVTQMGQEVILRCVPISNHLYFYWYRQILGQKVEFLVSFYNNEISEKSEIFDDQFSVERPDGSNFTLKIRSTKLEDSAMYFCASMIQGSTDTQYFGPGTRLTVL.

The V and J genes are TRBV11-2 and TRBJ1-1; D is unclear. This CDR3 comprises 14 residues. The V and J ends lost 3 bases and 3 bases respectively, with 11 bases between them. Germline CDR1 reads SGHAT; CDR2 reads FQNNGV. The CDR3 nucleotides are TGTGCCAGCAGCTTTACATTAGCGGACACTGAAGCTTTCTTT. This gives the protein CASSFTLADTEAFF.

This sequence joins TRBV6-1 and TRBJ2-5, with D tentatively TRBD1 (6 bases). V lost 6 bases and J lost 0, with 11 bases in between. The CDR3 runs to 14 residues. Germline loops: CDR1 MNHNS, CDR2 SASEGT. CDR3 DNA sequence: TGTGCCAGCAGGGACAGTTGGTACCAAGAGACCCAGTACTTC. This encodes CASRDSWYQETQYF.

The J gene is TRBJ1-5, the V gene TRBV19; D perhaps matches TRBD1 (5 bases). The length of the CDR3 is 15 residues. The V end lost 7 bases, the J end lost 5 bases, and 18 bases lay between the germline ends. Germline V gene lookup returns CDR1 LNHDA and CDR2 SQIVND (reference sequence). The CDR3 loop is CASTQMGVLHQPQHF. The CDR3 DNA reads TGTGCCAGTACCCAAATGGGGGTCCTTCATCAGCCCCAGCATTTT.

The V and J genes are TRBV5-6 and TRBJ1-3; D gene ambiguous. Germline V gene sequence: CDR1 SGHDT, CDR2 YYEEEE. This CDR3 is 17 amino acids long. V lost 2 bases, J lost 0 bases, and 15 bases lay in between. The CDR3 DNA sequence: TGTGCCAGCAGCTTCTACGGGTTAAAATTCTCTGGAAACACCATATATTTT. The encoded protein is CASSFYGLKFSGNTIYF.

This chain uses TRBV2 with TRBJ1-1; D is uncertain. This CDR3 comprises 14 residues. Trimming removed 1 base from V and 0 bases from J, with 6 bases in between. Per the germline V gene, CDR1 is SNHLY and CDR2 is FYNNEI. The DNA for the CDR3 is TGTGCCAGCAGTGAAGGACACCTGAACACTGAAGCTTTCTTT. The encoded protein is CASSEGHLNTEAFF.

For the CDR3, the DNA is TGTGCCAGCAGTTTGGGACAGGGAATCTACGAGCAGTACTTC. Its protein is CASSLGQGIYEQYF. This chain joins TRBV27 and TRBJ2-7; 9 bases match TRBD1. V lost 3 bases, J lost 3 bases, and 3 bases stayed unmatched. In germline, CDR1 is MNHEY, CDR2 SMNVEV (reference sequence). CDR3 size: 14 residues.

V gene TRBV4-3 combines with J gene TRBJ1-5; 9 positions agree with TRBD1. V dropped 3 bases and J dropped 5; count of bases not matched to a gene: 2. The length of the CDR3 is 14 residues. From germline, CDR1 is LGHNA and CDR2 YSLEER. In DNA, the CDR3 is TGCGCCAGCAGCCAGAGGACAGGGGATCAGCCCCAGCATTTT. Translating gives CASSQRTGDQPQHF.

This sequence joins TRBV27 and TRBJ1-5; D remains unclear. The V gene lost 3 bases and the J gene lost 9 bases, with 15 bases spanning the gap. In germline, CDR1 is MNHEY, CDR2 SMNVEV (reference sequence). The CDR3 spans 14 residues. CDR3 coding DNA: TGTGCCAGCAGTTTCTCGGAGGACTCATGGCCCCAGCATTTT. The encoded protein is CASSFSEDSWPQHF.

The chain couples TRBV5-6 to TRBJ1-3, with TRBD1 as a possible D gene (5 bases). This CDR3 has 14 residues. Germline V gene data show CDR1 as SGHDT and CDR2 as YYEEEE. The germline V and J ends were trimmed by 6 bases and 1 base, with 11 bases remaining between them. CDR3 loop: CASTQGVSGNTIYF. CDR3 DNA: TGTGCCAGCACCCAAGGGGTTTCTGGAAACACCATATATTTT. The full variable domain, completed using reference TRBV5-6 and TRBJ1-3, is DAGVTQSPTHLIKTRGQQVTLRCSPKSGHDTVSWYQQALGQGPQFIFQYYEEEERQRGNFPDRFSGHQFPNYSSELNVNALLLGDSALYLCASTQGVSGNTIYFGEGSWLTVV.

The rearrangement joins TRBV7-2 to TRBJ2-2; 7 bases match TRBD1. J was trimmed by 4 bases and V by 4 bases; bases with no gene match: 6. CDR1 and CDR2 (germline): SGHTA, FQGNSA. The CDR3 runs 15 residues. The CDR3 DNA follows: TGTGCCAGCAGCTCGACAGGGCATATCACCGGGGAGCTGTTTTTT. Residues: CASSSTGHITGELFF.

The chain links TRBV5-4 to TRBJ2-3; a weak D match, TRBD1 (6 bases). Trimming shortened V by 0 bases and J by 1 base, and 9 bases separated the two germline ends. Germline CDR1 SGHNT, CDR2 YYREEE (reference sequence). The CDR3 has 15 amino acids. CDR3 in amino acids: CASSLGGRGTDTQYF. DNA of the CDR3: TGTGCCAGCAGCTTGGGGGGGCGCGGCACAGATACGCAGTATTTT.

This chain connects TRBV28 to TRBJ2-7; D is possibly TRBD1 (5 bases). V was clipped by 2 bases and J by 6 bases, with 14 bases between them. This CDR3 spans 14 amino acids. Germline CDR1 is MDHEN and CDR2 is SYDVKM. The CDR3 DNA follows: TGTGCCAGCAGTTTACCCCCTAACAGGCGCGAGCAGTACTTC. It yields the protein CASSLPPNRREQYF.

This chain uses TRBV6-1 with TRBJ1-3, with a possible D match to TRBD1 (5 bases). Germline V gives CDR1 MNHNS, CDR2 SASEGT. Between the trimmed V and J ends, which lost 4 bases and 0 bases, there was a span of 10 bases. The CDR3 sequence is 15 residues long. This CDR3 is CASSGGRSSGNTIYF. The CDR3 DNA sequence: TGTGCCAGCAGTGGGGGACGGTCCTCTGGAAACACCATATATTTT.

This clone was picked up one time. The J gene is TRBJ1-6, the V gene TRBV9; a possible D gene is TRBD1 (6 bases). Deletions cut 0 bases from V and 4 bases from J, with 11 bases between. Looked up from germline, CDR1 is SGDLS and CDR2 is YYNGEE. The CDR3 sequence is 16 residues long. The DNA of the CDR3 is TGTGCCAGCAGCGTAGACGGGACATCGTATAATTCACCCCTCCACTTT. Protein: CASSVDGTSYNSPLHF.

The J gene is TRBJ2-7, the V gene TRBV14; the match to TRBD1 covers 9 bases. The V segment lost 0 bases and the J segment 4 bases; nucleotides outside the gene matches: 7. The CDR3 totals 16 residues. Germline values: CDR1 SGHDN, CDR2 FVKESK. CDR3 nucleotide sequence: TGTGCCAGCAGCCAAGATATCGGGGACAGGGTTTACGAGCAGTACTTC. This encodes CASSQDIGDRVYEQYF.

This chain joins TRBV4-2 and TRBJ1-4; 7 bases match TRBD1. This CDR3 comprises 15 residues. Per germline, CDR1 LGHNA and CDR2 YNFKEQ. With V trimmed by 4 bases and J by 8 bases, 10 bases remained unmatched. This CDR3 reads CASSPGGGLGEKLFF. CDR3 DNA sequence: TGTGCCAGCAGCCCAGGGGGGGGACTGGGAGAAAAACTGTTTTTT.

The J gene is TRBJ1-5, the V gene TRBV28; D remains unclear. Germline values: CDR1 MDHEN, CDR2 SYDVKM. Between the trimmed V and J ends, which lost 0 bases and 6 bases, there was a span of 9 bases. The CDR3 length is 14 residues. The CDR3 nucleotides are TGTGCCAGCAGTTTATGGGGCTCAGGTCAGCCCCAGCATTTT. Translated: CASSLWGSGQPQHF.

The V gene is TRBV7-2, the J gene TRBJ2-5; no definite D call. CDR3 length equals 13 residues. Germline V gene data show CDR1 as SGHTA and CDR2 as FQGNSA. Trimming pared 2 bases from V and 5 bases from J, leaving 9 bases between. This CDR3 reads CASSLNKGETQYF. The CDR3 DNA is TGTGCCAGCAGCTTAAACAAAGGGGAGACCCAGTACTTC.

The chain uses TRBV5-4 and TRBJ2-3; D possibly corresponds to TRBD1 (6 bases). V lost 0 bases to trimming and J lost 1 base, with 9 bases between them. Germline V gives CDR1 SGHNT, CDR2 YYREEE (reference sequence). CDR3 length: 15 amino acids. The CDR3 is CASSLEAGGTDTQYF. In nucleotides, the CDR3 is TGTGCCAGCAGCTTGGAAGCAGGGGGCACAGATACGCAGTATTTT.

The rearrangement uses TRBV9 and TRBJ2-1; tentatively, D is TRBD2 (6 bases). V was clipped by 4 bases and J by 9 bases, with 11 bases between them. Germline CDR1 SGDLS, CDR2 YYNGEE. The length of the CDR3 is 12 residues. CDR3 DNA sequence: TGTGCCAGCAGCATAACTAGCACTGAGCAGTTCTTC. It is translated as CASSITSTEQFF.

V usage is TRBV7-2 and J usage is TRBJ2-1; D is possibly TRBD1 or TRBD2 (5 bases each). The CDR3 covers 16 residues. The ends were cut back, 3 bases at V and 3 bases at J, with 15 bases in the middle. CDR1 is SGHTA, CDR2 FQGNSA, per germline. CDR3 sequence: CASSLDRDANYNEQFF. CDR3 sequence (DNA): TGTGCCAGCAGCTTGGACCGGGACGCAAACTACAATGAGCAGTTCTTC.

J is TRBJ1-3 and V is TRBV29-1; 7 bases agree with TRBD1. The CDR3 extends over 13 amino acids. Germline CDR1 and CDR2: SQVTM and ANQGSEA. With V trimmed by 4 bases and J by 3 bases, 3 bases remained unmatched. CDR3 DNA: TGCAGCGTTGGCAGGGGGGATGGAAACACCATATATTTT. Translation: CSVGRGDGNTIYF.

This clone was recorded a few times. The V call is TRBV7-8, the J call TRBJ1-2; TRBD1 matches 7 bases. The V gene's germline CDR1 is SGHVS and CDR2 FQNEAQ. The CDR3 sequence is 15 residues long. V shed 1 base and J 5 bases; nucleotides not matched to a gene: 7. The CDR3 is CASSLERGQVYGYTF. CDR3 coding DNA: TGTGCCAGCAGCTTAGAGCGTGGACAGGTTTATGGCTACACCTTC. The full variable domain, rest sourced from reference TRBV7-8 and TRBJ1-2, is GAGVSQSPRYKVAKRGQDVALRCDPISGHVSLFWYQQALGQGPEFLTYFQNEAQLDKSGLPSDRFFAERPEGSVSTLKIQRTQQEDSAVYLCASSLERGQVYGYTFGSGTRLTVV.

This chain uses TRBV30 with TRBJ1-4; D is possibly TRBD1 (5 bases). Germline-derived CDR1 and CDR2 are GTSNPN and SVGIG (reference sequence). V was trimmed by 5 bases and J by 3 bases, leaving 16 bases between them. This CDR3 comprises 15 residues. This chain's CDR3 is CAWGRGAVANEKLFF. CDR3 sequence (DNA): TGTGCCTGGGGACGAGGGGCCGTTGCTAATGAAAAACTGTTTTTT.

The chain is built from TRBV19 and TRBJ2-2; 9 positions match TRBD1. Losses at the gene ends were 6 bases for V and 7 bases for J; bases not matched to a gene: 9. The V gene's germline CDR1 is LNHDA and CDR2 SQIVND (reference sequence). CDR3 length equals 15 residues. The CDR3 loop reads CASRRTGGGFGELFF. The CDR3 DNA is TGTGCCAGTAGACGAACAGGGGGCGGATTCGGGGAGCTGTTTTTT.

This chain links TRBV10-3 with TRBJ2-2; D is undetermined. This CDR3 contains 12 residues. Germline V CDR1 and CDR2: ENHRY, SYGVKD. Trimming pared 4 bases from V and 2 bases from J, leaving 2 bases between. The CDR3 loop is CAISVNTGELFF. The DNA for the CDR3 is TGTGCCATCAGTGTCAACACCGGGGAGCTGTTTTTT.